These 28 T cell receptor beta chains were all obtained from the same sample, sequenced in a study of cytomegalovirus exposure and HLA in healthy donors. Use of 60 Vbeta and 13 Jbeta primers characterized the PCR. Sequenced by immunoSEQ multiplex PCR; TCRdb stores in-frame clones only, minus some. This sample has tens of thousands of clones, with around 10% found just once. The sequencing sample was made of PBMCs. These receptors were taken from a man aged 55 to 70 in good health and CMV-seropositive.

This clone occurred a few times. The chain carries TRBV15 and TRBJ2-5; D unresolved. Germline V gene lookup returns CDR1 LNHNV and CDR2 YYDKDF (reference sequence). The CDR3 covers 15 residues. V shed 0 bases and J shed 4 bases, with 12 bases lying between them. The CDR3 DNA follows: TGTGCCACCAGCAGAGATCCCGGGTCGGCAGAGACCCAGTACTTC. Translated: CATSRDPGSAETQYF.

The rearrangement joins TRBV10-1 to TRBJ2-7, with TRBD2 matching 8 bases. V lost 3 bases and J lost 3; bases outside the gene matches: 19. The CDR3 runs to 19 residues. Germline V gene lookup returns CDR1 WNHNN and CDR2 SYGVQD (reference sequence). CDR3 coding DNA: TGCGCCAGCAGTGAAGGGCAGCCGACTAGCGTGATACAATTCTACGAGCAGTACTTC. This codes for CASSEGQPTSVIQFYEQYF.

V usage is TRBV11-2 and J usage is TRBJ1-1, with TRBD1 identical over 9 bases. The CDR3 runs to 16 residues. Germline CDR1 reads SGHAT; CDR2 reads FQNNGV. Unmatched junction bases numbered 12, after V lost 5 bases and J lost 5 bases. As DNA, the CDR3 is TGTGCCAGCAGCGTTAGATATAGGGGACAGGGAACTGAAGCTTTCTTT. It is translated as CASSVRYRGQGTEAFF.

The chain carries TRBV7-3 and TRBJ2-5; D call uncertain. Germline loops: CDR1 SGHTA, CDR2 FQGTGA. The CDR3 sequence is 13 residues long. V was pared by 4 bases and J by 4 bases, with 10 bases between. The CDR3 DNA sequence: TGTGCCAGCAGCTCCCTCCCCCTAGAGACCCAGTACTTC. Amino acids: CASSSLPLETQYF.

The CDR3 DNA is TGTGCCAGCAGCGTAGCTGGGACTAGCGGGAACACCGGGGAGCTGTTTTTT. Protein sequence: CASSVAGTSGNTGELFF. J is TRBJ2-2 and V is TRBV9; 11 nucleotides align to TRBD2. The V segment lost 0 bases and the J segment 1 base; nucleotides outside the gene matches: 2. Germline loops: CDR1 SGDLS, CDR2 YYNGEE. CDR3 length: 17 residues. Variable domain in full (rest from reference TRBV9 and TRBJ2-2): DSGVTQTPKHLITATGQRVTLRCSPRSGDLSVYWYQQSLDQGLQFLIQYYNGEERAKGNILERFSAQQFPDLHSELNLSSLELGDSALYFCASSVAGTSGNTGELFFGEGSRLTVL.

This clone came up a few times. CDR3 coding DNA: TGTGCCAGCAGCCCCCAAATCAGACAGGGGAATGAGCAGTTCTTC. Protein sequence: CASSPQIRQGNEQFF. The chain recombines TRBV21-1 with TRBJ2-1; whether TRBD1, the table's D call, matches the DNA was not checked. TRBV21-1 is reported as a pseudogene. CDR3 length: 15 residues.

This chain uses TRBV4-2 with TRBJ2-5, with 9 bases matching TRBD2. Germline loops: CDR1 LGHNA, CDR2 YNFKEQ. The CDR3 is 16 residues long. J was trimmed by 4 bases and V by 0 bases; bases with no gene match: 6. The CDR3 sequence: CASSQDPGLARETQYF. The CDR3 nucleotides read TGTGCCAGCAGCCAAGATCCGGGACTAGCACGAGAGACCCAGTACTTC.

This rearrangement joins TRBV30 to TRBJ2-2; the match to TRBD1 covers 9 bases. The J segment lost 3 bases and the V segment lost 3 bases, leaving 14 bases of the junction unmatched. Germline CDR1 reads GTSNPN; CDR2 reads SVGIG (reference sequence). The CDR3 loop spans 18 amino acids. This CDR3 reads CAWSKGQGKTLDTGELFF. CDR3 nucleotides: TGTGCCTGGAGCAAGGGACAGGGAAAGACTTTGGACACCGGGGAGCTGTTTTTT.

J is TRBJ1-3 and V is TRBV9, with D uncertain. The ends were cut back, 3 bases at V and 0 bases at J, with 7 bases in the middle. The CDR3 covers 14 residues. CDR1 and CDR2 from the germline V gene are SGDLS and YYNGEE. The CDR3 is CASSGQISGNTIYF. CDR3 sequence (DNA): TGTGCCAGCAGCGGTCAGATCTCTGGAAACACCATATATTTT.

CDR3 coding DNA: TGTGCCAGCCGGACTAGCGGGGGGGCCTATGAGCAGTTCTTC. It yields the protein CASRTSGGAYEQFF. V is TRBV6-6 and J is TRBJ2-1; 15 bases map to TRBD2. The CDR3 is 14 residues long. The germline V gene has CDR1 MNHNY and CDR2 SVGAGI (reference sequence). The trim removed 8 bases at V and 8 bases at J, leaving 4 bases unmatched.

The chain has TRBV28 and TRBJ2-1; TRBD2 aligns across 8 bases. After removal of 3 bases from V and 4 bases from J, the junction contained 5 bases not matched to a gene. CDR3 length: 15 amino acids. Germline CDR1 MDHEN, CDR2 SYDVKM. CDR3 sequence: CASSFAGGSYNEQFF. The DNA for the CDR3 is TGTGCCAGCAGTTTTGCGGGGGGATCATACAATGAGCAGTTCTTC.

This clone showed up just a few times. A far larger clone is off by one base, so a read error is likely. The sample holds other DNA sequences that translate to the same CDR3. The chain employs TRBV6-1 and TRBJ2-2; D is ambiguous. The CDR3 contains 13 residues. CDR1 is MNHNS, CDR2 SASEGT, per germline. CDR3 coding DNA: TGTGCCGGTCACGACTCGAACACAGGGGAGCTGTTTTTT. Residues: CAGHDSNTGELFF.

This clone has more than one count but fewer than ten. V is TRBV10-3 and J is TRBJ2-4, with 7 bases lining up with TRBD1. CDR3 size: 17 residues. The germline CDR1 and CDR2 sequences are ENHRY and SYGVKD. V dropped 3 bases and J dropped 0; count of bases not matched to a gene: 8. The CDR3 spells CAISDPGTVLAKNIQYF. In DNA, the CDR3 is TGTGCCATCAGTGATCCGGGGACAGTCCTAGCCAAAAACATTCAGTACTTC.

This clone came up a few times. The chain employs TRBV6-5 and TRBJ1-6, with no clear D. This CDR3 contains 15 residues. Trimming stripped 6 bases from V and 11 bases from J, with 20 bases between. In germline, CDR1 is MNHEY, CDR2 SVGAGI. In nucleotides, the CDR3 is TGTGCCAGCAGAGCCGCAGGCCTGGAAAACGCACCCCTCCACTTT. It specifies CASRAAGLENAPLHF.

The J gene is TRBJ2-1, the V gene TRBV4-2, with TRBD2 matching 10 bases. Looked up from germline, CDR1 is LGHNA and CDR2 is YNFKEQ. CDR3 length: 17 amino acids. The ends lost 4 bases at V and 4 bases at J; junction bases unmatched: 10. CDR3 DNA sequence: TGTGCCAGCAGCCTCCTTGGGACTAGCGACCCATACAATGAGCAGTTCTTC. Residues: CASSLLGTSDPYNEQFF.

The CDR3 coding sequence is TGTGCCAGCGCCCCCTATTCTAACTATGGCTACACCTTC. The encoded protein is CASAPYSNYGYTF. This chain links TRBV6-5 with TRBJ1-2, with D unclear. This CDR3 region has 13 residues. Germline assignment: CDR1 MNHEY and CDR2 SVGAGI. Trimming stripped 8 bases from V and 0 bases from J, with 10 bases between.

This clone was seen a few times. The chain has TRBV27 and TRBJ1-2, with a weak D call TRBD1 (6 bases). The CDR3 is made up of 15 amino acids. Germline V gives CDR1 MNHEY, CDR2 SMNVEV (reference sequence). Trimming took off 6 bases at V and 8 bases at J, with 22 bases between the two ends. The CDR3 protein is CASRLGGRGSGGYTF. Written as DNA, the CDR3 is TGTGCCAGCAGGTTAGGGGGGAGGGGATCAGGAGGCTACACCTTC.

The rearrangement links TRBV18 to TRBJ1-1; no clear D gene. The CDR3 has 12 residues. V lost 3 bases and J 0 bases, leaving 2 bases between the germline ends. Germline CDR1 and CDR2: KGHSH and LQKENI. CDR3 DNA sequence: TGTGCCAGCTCACCTATGAACACTGAAGCTTTCTTT. Encoded protein: CASSPMNTEAFF.

This clone was observed a handful of times. The chain has TRBV6-1 and TRBJ1-5, with 8 positions matching TRBD1. The CDR3 covers 15 residues. Germline-derived CDR1 and CDR2 are MNHNS and SASEGT. J gave up 0 bases and V 7 bases, and 5 bases lay outside the gene matches. The CDR3 sequence: CASTTGEYSNQPQHF. The CDR3 nucleotides are TGTGCCAGCACGACAGGGGAGTATAGCAATCAGCCCCAGCATTTT.

The chain employs TRBV7-2 and TRBJ1-2; D gene uncertain. The germline V gene encodes CDR1 SGHTA and CDR2 FQGNSA. V was clipped by 2 bases and J by 0 bases, with 10 bases between them. This CDR3 has 15 residues. CDR3: CASSLLTNPNYGYTF. The CDR3 region has the DNA TGTGCCAGCAGCTTATTGACTAACCCTAACTATGGCTACACCTTC.

This clone was seen more than once but under ten times. The chain carries TRBV4-1 and TRBJ2-5; the match to TRBD1 covers 11 bases. The CDR3 covers 16 residues. CDR1 MGHRA and CDR2 YSYEKL come from the germline V gene. V lost 1 base and J lost 5; bases outside the gene matches: 6. The CDR3 loop reads CASSQARTGGWETQYF. For the CDR3, the DNA is TGCGCCAGCAGCCAAGCCCGGACAGGGGGCTGGGAGACCCAGTACTTC.

This clone was seen just once. J is TRBJ1-6 and V is TRBV5-1, with TRBD1 matching 8 bases. Losses at the gene ends were 5 bases for V and 10 bases for J; bases not matched to a gene: 5. CDR1 and CDR2 (germline): SGHRS, YFSETQ. The CDR3 consists of 13 residues. The CDR3 is CASRSGTGSPLHF. The DNA of the CDR3 is TGCGCCAGCAGATCCGGGACAGGCTCACCCCTCCACTTT.

This clone was counted a few times. The rearrangement links TRBV10-2 to TRBJ1-5; 9 positions match TRBD1. Trimming cost V 2 bases and J 4 bases; bases outside gene matches: 0. The CDR3 covers 14 residues. Germline lookup yields CDR1 WSHSY and CDR2 SAAADI. The DNA for the CDR3 is TGCGCCAGCAGTGAGGGGACAGGGAATCAGCCCCAGCATTTT. Protein product: CASSEGTGNQPQHF.

This clone was seen more than once but under ten times. This rearrangement joins TRBV28 to TRBJ1-3; D perhaps matches TRBD1 (5 bases). Germline V gene sequence: CDR1 MDHEN, CDR2 SYDVKM. The CDR3 runs to 16 residues. V was shortened by 5 bases and J by 0 bases, with 14 bases between the two germline ends. CDR3 nucleotides: TGTGCCAGCAGTCCACCGACAGTAAGCTCTGGAAACACCATATATTTT. Translating gives CASSPPTVSSGNTIYF.

Only a few counts were recorded for this clone. The chain recombines TRBV2 with TRBJ2-1, with a tentative D call TRBD2 (6 bases). This CDR3 is 14 amino acids long. CDR1 SNHLY and CDR2 FYNNEI come from the germline V gene. Trimming pared 8 bases from V and 4 bases from J, leaving 15 bases between. CDR3 amino acids: CASAAGRGYNEQFF. The CDR3 nucleotides read TGTGCCAGCGCGGCGGGGCGGGGATACAATGAGCAGTTCTTC.

In its sample, this clone was seen a few times. The V call is TRBV9, the J call TRBJ2-1; TRBD2 is a possible D gene (5 bases). The CDR3 sequence is 14 residues long. V was cut by 3 bases and J by 4 bases, with 11 bases left in between. Per the germline V gene, CDR1 is SGDLS and CDR2 is YYNGEE. CDR3: CASSGSTKYNEQFF. The CDR3 coding sequence is TGTGCCAGCAGCGGTTCGACTAAGTACAATGAGCAGTTCTTC.

This chain joins TRBV23-1 and TRBJ1-6; TRBD1 might be the D (5 bases). TRBV23-1 is placed among ORFs of uncertain function. This CDR3 has 18 residues. Trimming removed 0 bases from V and 10 bases from J, with 22 bases in between. CDR3 in DNA: TGCGCCAGCAGTCAATCGACCTCTTGGGGGGGAGCAGGATCACCCCTCCACTTT. Amino acids: CASSQSTSWGGAGSPLHF.

The chain combines TRBV19 with TRBJ2-2, with 8 bases identical to TRBD2. The CDR3 has 16 residues. The trim removed 8 bases at V and 3 bases at J, leaving 11 bases unmatched. Germline V gene sequence: CDR1 LNHDA, CDR2 SQIVND (reference sequence). CDR3 sequence (DNA): TGTGCCAGTGGGCCAGGTGGCGGGAGGTACACCGGGGAGCTGTTTTTT. Amino acid sequence: CASGPGGGRYTGELFF.